The 8 T cell receptor beta chains listed next were all sequenced from one sample in a study of OX40 agonist ivuxolimab in advanced cancers. Profiling relied on immunoSEQ multiplex PCR, and the TCRdb table lists in-frame clones only, not all of them. The sample records about 94,000 clones, around 87% being singletons. This specimen was CD4+ or CD8+ T cells sorted from blood, taken in a trial of the OX40 agonist ivuxolimab. The receptors stem from an adult with an advanced solid tumor such as melanoma, head and neck, liver or kidney cancer.

The chain is built from TRBV6-5 and TRBJ1-2, with TRBD1 matching 8 bases. With V trimmed by 6 bases and J by 5 bases, 5 bases remained unmatched. The germline V gene has CDR1 MNHEY and CDR2 SVGAGI. CDR3 length: 13 amino acids. CDR3 bases: TGTGCCAGCAGAGCTCAGGGGGCATATGGCTACACCTTC. It translates to CASRAQGAYGYTF.

The CDR3 nucleotides read TGTGCCAGCAGTTCGTGGAGTCGGTCCTACAATGAGCAGTTCTTC. Residues: CASSSWSRSYNEQFF. The rearrangement joins TRBV27 to TRBJ2-1; D is uncertain. CDR1 and CDR2 (germline): MNHEY, SMNVEV (reference sequence). The CDR3 contains 15 residues. Trimming stripped 4 bases from V and 1 base from J, with 11 bases between.

The chain employs TRBV6-5 and TRBJ2-3; D gene ambiguous. Germline CDR1 and CDR2: MNHEY and SVGAGI. V was trimmed by 4 bases and J by 0 bases, leaving 5 bases between them. CDR3 length: 13 amino acids. The CDR3 sequence is CASSLRSTDTQYF. The CDR3 region has the DNA TGTGCCAGCAGTTTGCGGAGCACAGATACGCAGTATTTT.

The chain carries TRBV6-1 and TRBJ1-1; no clear D gene. CDR3 length equals 12 residues. Deletions cut 6 bases from V and 0 bases from J, with 5 bases between. Germline loops: CDR1 MNHNS, CDR2 SASEGT. CDR3 region: CASRSMNTEAFF. CDR3 DNA sequence: TGTGCCAGCAGATCCATGAACACTGAAGCTTTCTTT.

This clone was detected only once. This chain joins TRBV7-3 and TRBJ1-1; D is unclear. Trimming left V 1 base short and J 2 bases short, with 8 bases between. Germline assignment: CDR1 SGHTA and CDR2 FQGTGA. The CDR3 contains 14 residues. The CDR3 is CASSLNRLNTEAFF. The DNA for the CDR3 is TGTGCCAGCAGCTTAAACCGGCTAAACACTGAAGCTTTCTTT.

A single count supports this clone. One junction end does not reproduce the germline sequence, and a read error may be involved. The J gene is TRBJ1-2, the V gene TRBV20-1; D gene ambiguous. Per germline, CDR1 DFQATT and CDR2 SNEGSKA (reference sequence). The CDR3 sequence is 10 residues long. In nucleotides, the CDR3 is TGCAGCGCTAATAACTATGGCTACACCTTC. Translating it yields CSANNYGYTF.

V is TRBV4-1 and J is TRBJ1-5, with TRBD1 matching over 8 bases. J lost 5 bases, V lost 0 bases, and 6 bases had no gene match. Per the germline V gene, CDR1 is MGHRA and CDR2 is YSYEKL. The CDR3 loop spans 16 amino acids. This CDR3 reads CASSQDPGQVHQPQHF. The CDR3 nucleotides read TGCGCCAGCAGCCAAGATCCGGGACAGGTTCATCAGCCCCAGCATTTT.

The chain uses TRBV18 and TRBJ1-1; the D is unclear. This CDR3 has 11 amino acids. V gave up 1 base and J gave up 3 bases, with 0 bases separating them. CDR1 and CDR2 (germline): KGHSH, LQKENI. CDR3 in amino acids: CASSPHTEAFF. For the CDR3, the DNA is TGTGCCAGCTCACCACACACTGAAGCTTTCTTT.